Shown below are 17 T cell receptor beta chains from a single sample sequenced in a study of blood T cell repertoires in COVID-19. The assay was immunoSEQ multiplex PCR, and TCRdb's table has in-frame clones only and misses some. This sample carries 180,000 or so clones, roughly nine tenths of them seen once, and the ten largest clones take approximately 2.3%. The sequencing sample was made of PBMCs or T cells enriched from blood (not recorded which). The receptor source for this set is a woman in her 40s with acute COVID-19.

The chain employs TRBV27 and TRBJ2-3; 10 bases line up with TRBD2. CDR3 size: 17 residues. Germline values: CDR1 MNHEY, CDR2 SMNVEV (reference sequence). The V segment lost 1 base and the J segment 2 bases; nucleotides outside the gene matches: 6. CDR3 sequence reads: CASSLFSGRPFTDTQYF. CDR3 DNA: TGTGCCAGCAGTTTATTTAGCGGGAGGCCTTTCACAGATACGCAGTATTTT.

This sequence joins TRBV3-1 (or the pseudogene TRBV3-2) and TRBJ2-7, with D unclear. The V end lost 3 bases, the J end lost 1 base, and 10 bases lay between the germline ends. The CDR3 is 14 residues long. Germline V gene lookup returns CDR1 LGHDT and CDR2 YNNKEL (reference sequence). The CDR3 bases are TGTGCCAGCAGCCATTCCGACGGGTCCTACGAGCAGTACTTC. Residues: CASSHSDGSYEQYF.

This clone was recorded once. The chain employs TRBV6-5 and TRBJ2-7; maybe TRBD2 (6 bases). This CDR3 comprises 14 residues. Looked up from germline, CDR1 is MNHEY and CDR2 is SVGAGI. V was clipped by 3 bases and J by 0 bases, with 9 bases between them. The CDR3 here is CASSYLGGSYEQYF. The CDR3 DNA reads TGTGCCAGCAGTTATTTGGGAGGCTCCTACGAGCAGTACTTC.

This rearrangement joins TRBV4-2 to TRBJ2-7, with TRBD2 matching 8 bases. The CDR3 has 14 residues. Germline CDR1 is LGHNA and CDR2 is YNFKEQ. Trimming cost V 3 bases and J 1 base; bases outside gene matches: 2. The CDR3 loop is CASSHGGGSYEQYF. The CDR3 DNA reads TGTGCCAGCAGCCACGGGGGGGGATCCTACGAGCAGTACTTC.

This sequence joins TRBV28 and TRBJ2-3; the match to TRBD1 covers 11 bases. Looked up from germline, CDR1 is MDHEN and CDR2 is SYDVKM. V was clipped by 5 bases and J by 2 bases; unmatched bases: 6. This CDR3 has 16 amino acids. The CDR3 sequence: CASSPRTGGPTDTQYF. The CDR3 nucleotides are TGTGCCAGCAGTCCCCGGACAGGGGGCCCCACAGATACGCAGTATTTT.

The chain couples TRBV5-8 to TRBJ1-5; D remains ambiguous. Between the trimmed V and J ends, which lost 3 bases and 1 base, there was a span of 11 bases. Germline loops: CDR1 SGHTS, CDR2 YDEGEE. The CDR3 has 15 residues. DNA for the CDR3: TGTGCCAGCAGCTCCGAGGGTCTGAGCAATCAGCCCCAGCATTTT. Translated: CASSSEGLSNQPQHF.

The chain recombines TRBV20-1 with TRBJ1-1; the match to TRBD1 covers 7 bases. Germline CDR1 is DFQATT and CDR2 is SNEGSKA (reference sequence). J gave up 0 bases and V 3 bases, and 10 bases lay outside the gene matches. The CDR3 covers 16 residues. The chain's CDR3 is CSASYTGAKLNTEAFF. The CDR3 DNA reads TGCAGTGCTAGTTACACAGGGGCGAAGCTGAACACTGAAGCTTTCTTT.

This chain joins TRBV15 and TRBJ1-2, with 7 bases fitting TRBD1. This CDR3 is 15 amino acids long. The germline CDR1 and CDR2 sequences are LNHNV and YYDKDF (reference sequence). V lost 2 bases to trimming and J lost 8 bases; unmatched junction nucleotides: 11. CDR3 region: CATSRSPDRVDGYTF. Here the CDR3 DNA reads TGTGCCACCAGCAGATCTCCAGACAGGGTCGACGGCTACACCTTC. Complete variable domain (other parts from reference TRBV15 and TRBJ1-2): DAMVIQNPRYQVTQFGKPVTLSCSQTLNHNVMYWYQQKSSQAPKLLFHYYDKDFNNEADTPDNFQSRRPNTSFCFLDIRSPGLGDTAMYLCATSRSPDRVDGYTFGSGTRLTVV.

The chain links TRBV7-9 to TRBJ2-1, with 14 bases lining up with TRBD2. Germline V lookup: CDR1 SEHNR, CDR2 FQNEAQ (reference sequence). J gave up 9 bases and V 5 bases, and 6 bases lay outside the gene matches. This CDR3 is 15 amino acids long. The CDR3 sequence: CASSPTSGGAPEQFF. The CDR3 DNA follows: TGTGCCAGCAGCCCGACTAGCGGGGGGGCCCCTGAGCAGTTCTTC.

In DNA form, the CDR3 reads TGTGCCAGCAGTGAACTTATTTCGGGGGGCGGGAAGGATGGCTACACCTTC. Translating gives CASSELISGGGKDGYTF. The gene calls are TRBV6-1 and TRBJ1-2; D might be TRBD1 (6 bases). V lost 2 bases and J 6 bases, leaving 22 bases between the germline ends. The CDR3 consists of 17 residues. Germline V gene sequence: CDR1 MNHNS, CDR2 SASEGT.

The chain uses TRBV3-1 (or the pseudogene TRBV3-2) and TRBJ1-2; 8 nucleotides align to TRBD1. The CDR3 runs 13 residues. J was trimmed by 7 bases and V by 2 bases; bases with no gene match: 3. Looked up from germline, CDR1 is LGHDT and CDR2 is YNNKEL (reference sequence). As DNA, the CDR3 is TGTGCCAGCAGCCAACCGGACAGGGCTGGCTACACCTTC. This translates into CASSQPDRAGYTF.

The chain is built from TRBV2 and TRBJ1-1; 9 nucleotides align to TRBD1. Germline V gene sequence: CDR1 SNHLY, CDR2 FYNNEI. This CDR3 is built from 14 residues. Trimming took 6 bases from V and 7 from J; bases not matched to a gene: 9. The DNA for the CDR3 is TGTGCCAGCAGACAAACAGGGGGCCGAAGTGAAGCTTTCTTT. Protein sequence: CASRQTGGRSEAFF.

The chain is built from TRBV3-1 (or the pseudogene TRBV3-2) and TRBJ2-1; possible D gene TRBD1, 5 bases. The ends were cut back, 2 bases at V and 1 base at J, with 15 bases in the middle. This CDR3 is 17 amino acids long. Germline V gene data show CDR1 as LGHDT and CDR2 as YNNKEL (reference sequence). CDR3 nucleotides: TGTGCCAGCAGCCAAATTCCCCTCAGGGATTCCTACAATGAGCAGTTCTTC. Residues: CASSQIPLRDSYNEQFF.

The chain employs TRBV7-3 and TRBJ1-2, with TRBD1 matching over 9 bases. This CDR3 contains 13 residues. The V segment lost 8 bases and the J segment 4 bases; nucleotides outside the gene matches: 5. Looked up from germline, CDR1 is SGHTA and CDR2 is FQGTGA. CDR3 residues: CASGQGQGYGYTF. CDR3 nucleotide sequence: TGTGCCAGCGGACAGGGGCAGGGCTATGGCTACACCTTC.

CDR3 nucleotide sequence: TGTGCCTGGGGGAGCGGGAGGCAGTACAATGAGCAGTTCTTC. This sequence encodes CAWGSGRQYNEQFF. V usage is TRBV30 and J usage is TRBJ2-1, with 9 bases matching TRBD2. V shed 5 bases and J 4 bases; nucleotides not matched to a gene: 6. CDR3 length: 14 amino acids. The germline CDR1 and CDR2 sequences are GTSNPN and SVGIG (reference sequence).

Only a few counts were recorded for this clone. The V gene is TRBV4-2, the J gene TRBJ2-1, with TRBD2 matching 10 bases. This CDR3 comprises 18 residues. V trimming: 0 bases; J trimming: 0 bases; junction bases outside the gene matches: 5. Germline V lookup: CDR1 LGHNA, CDR2 YNFKEQ. CDR3: CASSQDGASGSSYNEQFF. The CDR3 nucleotides are TGTGCCAGCAGCCAAGATGGGGCTAGCGGGAGCTCCTACAATGAGCAGTTCTTC.

CDR3 region: CASSEGDGSPLHF. The CDR3 DNA sequence: TGTGCCAGCAGTGAGGGTGACGGGTCACCCCTCCACTTT. V gene TRBV6-4 combines with J gene TRBJ1-6; D uncertain. Germline loops: CDR1 MRHNA, CDR2 SNTAGT. The CDR3 sequence is 13 residues long. V was cut by 3 bases and J by 10 bases, with 10 bases left in between.